This record covers a single TCR beta chain. The antigen remains undetermined. These data are taken from a study of T-cell memory formation after mild COVID-19. Study outcomes and limitations: Contracting clones, day 15 to 85, had balanced CD4/CD8, and later expanders favored CD4+.

Germline V gene sequence: CDR1 KGHSH, CDR2 LQKENI. The CDR3 spans 17 residues. V lost 2 bases, J lost 2 bases, and 19 bases lay in between. TCRdb fed the 5' RACE reads into MiXCR, producing one record per CDR3 protein. The sample carries approximately 560,000 distinct CDR3 sequences, roughly 17% recorded once. The TCR was taken from an adult woman who had mild COVID-19 (a few samples of this study predate the infection). Cell type and time point are not known. Sequencing used PBMCs or a T cell subset sorted from them (not recorded which). V and J are TRBV18 and TRBJ2-7, with D possibly TRBD1 on 6 matching bases. CDR3: CASSPFGRSRGTYEQYF. DNA for the CDR3: TGTGCCAGCTCACCATTTGGTCGGTCCAGGGGCACCTACGAGCAGTACTTC.